This T cell receptor beta chain was retrieved from a study of neurological immune-mediated disorders. The CDR3 is 17 residues long. Per the germline V gene, CDR1 is DFQATT and CDR2 is SNEGSKA (reference sequence). Serving as healthy controls were blood bank volunteers based in Maryland, USA. 2 million unsorted PBMCs were stored in RNAlater at -80 °C before RNA extraction. This clonotype was recorded at least ten times. The junction differs from germline at one of its ends, possibly a read error. The cDNA was synthesized by means of template-switch 5'RACE, which was carried out with 10-nucleotide random UMIs. TCRdb fed the 5' RACE reads into MiXCR, producing one record per CDR3 protein. Seen here are more than 13,000 distinct CDR3 sequences, roughly a tenth observed once, and the top ten hold 24%.

This chain links TRBV20-1 with TRBJ2-5; a possible D gene is TRBD2 (7 bases). The specimen sequenced was PBMCs. The TCR comes from a woman aged 40 to 50 in good health. The CDR3 region is CSARGGLYTRRGETQYF. The CDR3 DNA reads as TGCAGTGCCAGAGGGGGACTATATACCAGGCGAGGCGAGACCCAGTACTTC.